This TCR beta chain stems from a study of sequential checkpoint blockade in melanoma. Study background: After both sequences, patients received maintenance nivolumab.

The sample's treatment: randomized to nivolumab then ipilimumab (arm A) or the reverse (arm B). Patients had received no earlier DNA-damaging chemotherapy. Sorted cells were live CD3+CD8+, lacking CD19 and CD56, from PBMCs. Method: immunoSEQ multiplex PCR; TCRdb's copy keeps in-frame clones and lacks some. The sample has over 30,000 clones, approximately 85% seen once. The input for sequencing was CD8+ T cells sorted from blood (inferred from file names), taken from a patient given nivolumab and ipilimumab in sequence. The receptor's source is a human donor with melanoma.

The CDR3 reads CATGMDSGRQPQHF. The CDR3 nucleotides are TGTGCCACCGGTATGGACAGCGGACGACAGCCCCAGCATTTT. The chain uses TRBV28 and TRBJ1-5; TRBD1 is a possible D gene (6 bases). Trimming stripped 10 bases from V and 7 bases from J, with 20 bases between. This CDR3 is 14 amino acids long. Germline loops: CDR1 MDHEN, CDR2 SYDVKM. Variable domain in full (rest from reference TRBV28 and TRBJ1-5): DVKVTQSSRYLVKRTGEKVFLECVQDMDHENMFWYRQDPGLGLRLIYFSYDVKMKEKGDIPEGYSVSREKKERFSLILESASTNQTSMYLCATGMDSGRQPQHFGDGTRLSIL.